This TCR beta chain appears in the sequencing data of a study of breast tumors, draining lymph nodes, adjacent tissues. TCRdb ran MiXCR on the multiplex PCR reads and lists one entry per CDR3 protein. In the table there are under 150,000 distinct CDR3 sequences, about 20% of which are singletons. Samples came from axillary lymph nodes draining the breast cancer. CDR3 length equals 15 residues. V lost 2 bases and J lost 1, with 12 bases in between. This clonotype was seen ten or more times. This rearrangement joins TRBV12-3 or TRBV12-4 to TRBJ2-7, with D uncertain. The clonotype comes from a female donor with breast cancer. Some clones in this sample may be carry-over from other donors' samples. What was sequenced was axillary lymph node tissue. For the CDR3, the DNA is TGTGCCAGCAGTTTAAGTCAGGAGAGATCCTACGAGCAGTACTTC. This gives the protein CASSLSQERSYEQYF.